These 11 T cell receptor beta chains were all obtained from the same sample, sequenced in a study of response to subunit inactivated influenza vaccine. TCRdb used MiXCR to reprocess the RT-PCR reads, holding one entry per CDR3 protein. This sample has approximately 700,000 distinct CDR3 sequences; over 11% occur once, and the top ten carry roughly 6.4%. The specimen was PBMCs from blood, collected approximately 15 days before vaccination. These receptor sequences come from a man in his fifties or sixties who received an inactivated influenza vaccine.

The chain combines TRBV10-3 with TRBJ2-6, with D perhaps TRBD1 (6 bases). With 6 bases removed from V and 0 bases from J, the gap between germline ends came to 18 bases. CDR1 is ENHRY and CDR2 is SYGVKD in the germline V gene. This CDR3 contains 18 residues. CDR3 in amino acids: CAIRRSGTLHSGANVLTF. In nucleotides, the CDR3 is TGTGCCATCAGACGGTCCGGGACACTCCACTCTGGGGCCAACGTCCTGACTTTC.

This clonotype was seen ten or more times. This chain uses TRBV4-3 with TRBJ1-3, with unresolved D. Germline V gene data show CDR1 as LGHNA and CDR2 as YSLEER. V was trimmed by 0 bases and J by 0 bases, leaving 9 bases between them. The CDR3 has 16 residues. The DNA of the CDR3 is TGCGCCAGCAGCCAAGATCACAGTAGCTCTGGAAACACCATATATTTT. This encodes CASSQDHSSSGNTIYF.

This clonotype was recorded only once. A read error may explain this, as a much larger clone is one base away. This chain links TRBV4-3 with TRBJ2-7; D is unclear. This CDR3 contains 15 residues. CDR1 is LGHNA and CDR2 is YSLEER in the germline V gene. In DNA, the CDR3 is TGCGCCAGCAGCCAAGAGGACGGAGAGTCCTACGTGCAGTACTTC. It yields the protein CASSQEDGESYVQYF.

The chain combines TRBV6-2 or TRBV6-3 with TRBJ2-2; D gene ambiguous. The CDR3 runs 14 residues. Germline CDR1 MNHEY, CDR2 SVGEGT. V lost 2 bases and J 1 base, leaving 5 bases between the germline ends. The CDR3 spells CASSYDWNTGELFF. For the CDR3, the DNA is TGTGCCAGCAGTTACGACTGGAACACCGGGGAGCTGTTTTTT.

The V gene is TRBV5-1, the J gene TRBJ2-1, with TRBD1 matching 9 bases. The V gene end was trimmed by 3 bases and the J gene end by 10 bases; junction bases not matched to a gene: 8. The CDR3 sequence is 14 residues long. Germline CDR1 reads SGHRS; CDR2 reads YFSETQ. CDR3 sequence: CASSSGQGPVEQFF. The CDR3 DNA sequence: TGCGCCAGCAGCTCTGGACAGGGGCCCGTGGAGCAGTTCTTC.

V gene TRBV6-1 combines with J gene TRBJ2-7; D may correspond to TRBD1 or TRBD2 (5 bases each). The germline gives CDR1 MNHNS, CDR2 SASEGT. There are 13 residues in the CDR3. Trimming removed 7 bases from V and 3 bases from J, with 13 bases in between. The CDR3 DNA follows: TGTGCCAGCAACACCCGGGACGGCTACGAGCAGTACTTC. Translating gives CASNTRDGYEQYF.

This clonotype appeared many times. This chain links TRBV7-9 with TRBJ1-1; D ambiguous. CDR1 SEHNR and CDR2 FQNEAQ come from the germline V gene (reference sequence). V lost 5 bases and J lost 2, with 9 bases in between. The CDR3 extends over 13 amino acids. The CDR3 nucleotides read TGTGCCAGCAGCCCCGGGATAAACACTGAAGCTTTCTTT. Its protein is CASSPGINTEAFF.

This clonotype was observed at least ten times. The J gene is TRBJ2-3, the V gene TRBV29-1, with 8 positions matching TRBD1. The germline V gene encodes CDR1 SQVTM and CDR2 ANQGSEA. V was clipped by 6 bases and J by 2 bases; unmatched bases: 13. The CDR3 has 16 amino acids. The DNA of the CDR3 is TGCAGCGTGGGGCTCCTGACAGGGGACTTCACAGATACGCAGTATTTT. This translates into CSVGLLTGDFTDTQYF.

There are many counts of this clonotype. The chain has TRBV4-1 and TRBJ1-2; 7 bases map to TRBD1. With 5 bases clipped from V and 8 bases from J, the junction kept 11 bases outside the gene matches. CDR1 is MGHRA and CDR2 is YSYEKL in the germline V gene. The CDR3 runs to 14 residues. The CDR3 is CASSYRYGQDGYTF. For the CDR3, the DNA is TGCGCCAGCAGCTACCGCTACGGACAGGACGGCTACACCTTC.

This clonotype was observed a few times. The rearrangement uses TRBV7-8 and TRBJ2-2; 7 bases match TRBD1. Germline V gene data show CDR1 as SGHVS and CDR2 as FQNEAQ. V lost 5 bases to trimming and J lost 8 bases; unmatched junction nucleotides: 11. The CDR3 is made up of 15 amino acids. In nucleotides, the CDR3 is TGTGCCAGCAGCAGAGGAGACAGGGCGGTTGGGGAGCTGTTTTTT. It codes for CASSRGDRAVGELFF.

This clonotype was observed a few times. The chain has TRBV6-1 and TRBJ2-1, with 10 positions matching TRBD2. The germline V gene has CDR1 MNHNS and CDR2 SASEGT. This CDR3 has 15 amino acids. The V segment lost 6 bases and the J segment 6 bases; nucleotides outside the gene matches: 8. For the CDR3, the DNA is TGTGCCAGCAGCAAGCTAGCGGGGGCCCCCAATGAGCAGTTCTTC. Protein product: CASSKLAGAPNEQFF.